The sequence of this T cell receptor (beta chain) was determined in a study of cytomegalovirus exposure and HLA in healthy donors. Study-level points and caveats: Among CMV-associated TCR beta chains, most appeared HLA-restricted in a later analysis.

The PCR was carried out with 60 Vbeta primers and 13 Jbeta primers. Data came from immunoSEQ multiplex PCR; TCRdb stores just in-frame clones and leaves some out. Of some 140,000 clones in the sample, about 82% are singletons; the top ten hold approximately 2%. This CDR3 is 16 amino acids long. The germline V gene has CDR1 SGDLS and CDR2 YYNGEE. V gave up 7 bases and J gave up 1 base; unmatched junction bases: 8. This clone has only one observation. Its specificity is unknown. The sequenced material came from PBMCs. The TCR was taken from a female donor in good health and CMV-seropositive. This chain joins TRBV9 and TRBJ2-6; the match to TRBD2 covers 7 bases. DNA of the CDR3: TGTGCCAGCGGACCCCGGGGGGAATCTGGGGCCAACGTCCTGACTTTC. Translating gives CASGPRGESGANVLTF. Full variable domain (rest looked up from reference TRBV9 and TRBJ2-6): DSGVTQTPKHLITATGQRVTLRCSPRSGDLSVYWYQQSLDQGLQFLIQYYNGEERAKGNILERFSAQQFPDLHSELNLSSLELGDSALYFCASGPRGESGANVLTFGAGSRLTVL.